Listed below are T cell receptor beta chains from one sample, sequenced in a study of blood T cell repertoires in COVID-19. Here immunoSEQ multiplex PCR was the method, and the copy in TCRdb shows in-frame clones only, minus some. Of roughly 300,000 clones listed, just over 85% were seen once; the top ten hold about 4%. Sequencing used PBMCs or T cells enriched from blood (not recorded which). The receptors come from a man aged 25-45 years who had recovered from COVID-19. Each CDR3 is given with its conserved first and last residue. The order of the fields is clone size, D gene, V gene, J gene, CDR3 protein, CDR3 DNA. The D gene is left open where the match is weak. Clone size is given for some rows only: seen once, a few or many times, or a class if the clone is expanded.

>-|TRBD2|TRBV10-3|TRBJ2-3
CAINPTSGGADTQYF
TGTGCCATCAATCCGACTAGCGGGGGGGCAGATACGCAGTATTTT
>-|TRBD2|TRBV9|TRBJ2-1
CASSVTGGGGNEQFF
TGTGCCAGCAGCGTAACAGGCGGGGGGGGCAATGAGCAGTTCTTC
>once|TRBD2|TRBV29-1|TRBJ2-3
CSARPSGSTDTQYF
TGCAGCGCTCGCCCTAGCGGGAGCACAGATACGCAGTATTTT
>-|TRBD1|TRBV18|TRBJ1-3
CASEGGQAGNTIYF
TGTGCCAGCGAAGGCGGACAGGCTGGAAACACCATATATTTT
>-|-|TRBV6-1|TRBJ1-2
CASSWRDGGEGGYTF
TGTGCCAGCAGTTGGCGGGACGGTGGAGAAGGGGGCTACACCTTC
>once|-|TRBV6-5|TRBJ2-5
CASLEFRGWEETQYF
TGTGCCAGCTTGGAGTTTAGGGGATGGGAAGAGACCCAGTACTTC
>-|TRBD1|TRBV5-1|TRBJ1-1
CASSLGQGSPNTEAFF
TGCGCCAGCAGCTTGGGACAGGGCTCGCCGAACACTGAAGCTTTCTTT
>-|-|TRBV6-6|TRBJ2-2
CASSYSRARELFF
TGTGCCAGCAGTTACTCGCGGGCCCGGGAGCTGTTTTTT
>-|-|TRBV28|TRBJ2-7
CASSLTQRGFSYEQYF
TGTGCCAGCAGTTTAACACAAAGGGGTTTCTCCTACGAGCAGTACTTC
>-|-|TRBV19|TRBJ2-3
CATGPLRADTQYF
TGTGCCACCGGACCCCTCAGGGCCGATACGCAGTATTTT
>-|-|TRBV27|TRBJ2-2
CASRKSGVNTGELFF
TGTGCCAGCAGGAAGTCGGGGGTGAACACCGGGGAGCTGTTTTTT
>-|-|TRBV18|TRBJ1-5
CASSQGSNQPQHF
TGTGCCAGCTCCCAGGGATCTAATCAGCCCCAGCATTTT
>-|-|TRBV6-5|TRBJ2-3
CASRRVTEIGVTQYF
TGTGCCAGCAGACGGGTGACAGAAATTGGAGTTACGCAGTATTTT
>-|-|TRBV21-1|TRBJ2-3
CAPSGGRDADTQYF
TGTGCCCCCAGCGGGGGCAGGGATGCAGATACGCAGTATTTT
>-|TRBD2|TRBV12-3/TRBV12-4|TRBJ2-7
CASSRDYNREQYF
TGTGCCAGCAGCCGGGACTATAATCGAGAGCAGTACTTC
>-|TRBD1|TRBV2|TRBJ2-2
CASGANRGRTGELFF
TGTGCCAGCGGGGCGAACAGGGGGCGTACCGGGGAGCTGTTTTTT
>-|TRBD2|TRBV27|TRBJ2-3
CASSFGTSGADTQYF
TGTGCCAGCAGTTTCGGGACTAGCGGGGCAGATACGCAGTATTTT
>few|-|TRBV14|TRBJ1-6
CASSQEIRNSPLHF
TGTGCCAGCAGCCAAGAAATCAGAAATTCACCCCTCCACTTT
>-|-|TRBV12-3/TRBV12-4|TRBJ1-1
CASSFQGTEAFF
TGTGCCAGCAGTTTCCAGGGTACTGAAGCTTTCTTT
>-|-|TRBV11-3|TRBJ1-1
CASSLDGWSTEAFF
TGTGCCAGCAGCTTAGACGGGTGGAGCACTGAAGCTTTCTTT
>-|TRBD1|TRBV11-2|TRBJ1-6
CASSFGQGRNSPLHF
TGTGCCAGCAGCTTCGGACAGGGAAGGAATTCACCCCTCCACTTT
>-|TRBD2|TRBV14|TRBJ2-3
CASSQTSGRGDTQYF
TGTGCCAGCAGTCAGACTAGCGGGAGGGGAGATACGCAGTATTTT
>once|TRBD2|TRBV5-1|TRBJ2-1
CASSLAGTSGPYNEQFF
TGCGCCAGCAGCTTGGCGGGGACTAGCGGTCCCTACAATGAGCAGTTCTTC
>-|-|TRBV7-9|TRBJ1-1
CASSLGGDGAEAFF
TGTGCCAGCAGCTTAGGGGGGGATGGGGCTGAAGCTTTCTTT
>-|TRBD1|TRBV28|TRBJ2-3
CASGGASMSTDTQYF
TGTGCCTCAGGGGGCGCTTCGATGAGCACAGATACGCAGTATTTT
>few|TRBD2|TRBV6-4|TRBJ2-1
CASSRLAGGHNEQFF
TGTGCCAGCAGCCGTTTAGCGGGGGGCCACAATGAGCAGTTCTTC
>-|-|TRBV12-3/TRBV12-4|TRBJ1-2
CASSFLNYGYTF
TGTGCCAGCAGTTTTCTCAACTATGGCTACACCTTC
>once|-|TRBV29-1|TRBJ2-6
CSVDLGTSGANVLTF
TGCAGCGTTGATCTCGGTACCTCTGGGGCCAACGTCCTGACTTTC
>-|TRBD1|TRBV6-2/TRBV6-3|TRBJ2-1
CASSEGTGNYNEQFF
TGTGCCAGCAGTGAGGGGACAGGGAACTACAATGAGCAGTTCTTC
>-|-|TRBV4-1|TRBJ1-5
CASSQAGGPNQPQHF
TGCGCCAGCAGCCAAGCCGGGGGTCCGAATCAGCCCCAGCATTTT
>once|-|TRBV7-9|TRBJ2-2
CASSLSGVRSGELFF
TGTGCCAGCAGCTTGTCAGGGGTCCGGAGCGGGGAGCTGTTTTTT
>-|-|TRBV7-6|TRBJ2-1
CASSLARGGAMGSEQFF
TGTGCCAGCAGCTTAGCGCGAGGGGGGGCAATGGGGAGTGAGCAGTTCTTC
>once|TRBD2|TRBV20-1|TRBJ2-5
CSASAGLAGGPRETQYF
TGCAGTGCTAGTGCGGGACTAGCGGGGGGGCCGCGAGAGACCCAGTACTTC
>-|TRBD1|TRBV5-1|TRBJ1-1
CASSEGQPLVEAFF
TGCGCCAGCAGCGAGGGACAGCCCCTGGTTGAAGCTTTCTTT
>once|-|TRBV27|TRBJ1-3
CASSLIGAGVSGNTIYF
TGTGCCAGCAGTTTAATTGGGGCCGGAGTCTCTGGAAACACCATATATTTT
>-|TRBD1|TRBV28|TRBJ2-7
CASSFDRGQAEQYF
TGTGCCAGCAGTTTCGACAGGGGGCAGGCCGAGCAGTACTTC
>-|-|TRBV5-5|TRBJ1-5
CASSLGTARNQPQHF
TGTGCCAGCAGCTTGGGGACAGCTCGCAATCAGCCCCAGCATTTT
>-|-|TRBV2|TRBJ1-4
CASSERGNGEKLFF
TGTGCCAGCAGTGAGCGGGGAAACGGTGAAAAACTGTTTTTT
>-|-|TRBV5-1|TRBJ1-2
CASSLAGSLYGYTF
TGCGCCAGCAGCTTGGCCGGGAGTCTCTATGGCTACACCTTC
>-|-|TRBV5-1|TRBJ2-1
CASNRGELINEQFF
TGCGCCAGCAACCGCGGGGAGTTGATCAATGAGCAGTTCTTC
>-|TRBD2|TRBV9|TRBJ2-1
CASSQRAGAVSYNEQFF
TGTGCCAGCAGCCAGAGAGCGGGGGCAGTCTCCTACAATGAGCAGTTCTTC
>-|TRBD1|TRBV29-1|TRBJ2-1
CSVEFGDRGPEQFF
TGCAGCGTTGAATTCGGGGACAGGGGGCCTGAGCAGTTCTTC
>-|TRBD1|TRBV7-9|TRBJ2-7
CASSFETGGSYEQYF
TGTGCCAGCAGCTTCGAGACAGGGGGGTCCTACGAGCAGTACTTC
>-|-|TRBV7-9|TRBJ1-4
CASSRRQTGINEKLFF
TGTGCCAGCAGCCGACGACAGACAGGAATTAATGAAAAACTGTTTTTT
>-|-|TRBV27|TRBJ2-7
CASSFGPTGEQYF
TGTGCCAGCAGTTTCGGCCCGACGGGCGAGCAGTACTTC
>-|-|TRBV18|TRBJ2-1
CASSPPDRLSGKNEQFF
TGTGCCAGCTCACCACCAGACAGGCTGTCGGGGAAAAATGAGCAGTTCTTC
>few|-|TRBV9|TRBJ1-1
CASSVAGNTEAFF
TGTGCCAGCAGCGTAGCAGGGAACACTGAAGCTTTCTTT
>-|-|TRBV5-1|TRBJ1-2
CASSLASGGTDGYTF
TGCGCCAGCAGCTTGGCGTCGGGGGGGACGGATGGCTACACCTTC
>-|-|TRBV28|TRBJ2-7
CASSRPSGPYEQYF
TGTGCCAGCAGTAGGCCGAGCGGACCCTACGAGCAGTACTTC
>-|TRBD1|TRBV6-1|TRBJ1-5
CASSDRGRFQPQHF
TGTGCCAGCAGTGACAGGGGGCGTTTTCAGCCCCAGCATTTT
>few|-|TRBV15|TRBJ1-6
CATSRDRTALGSPLHF
TGTGCCACCAGCAGAGATCGGACAGCGTTAGGGTCACCCCTCCACTTT
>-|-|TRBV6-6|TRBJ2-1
CASSGDTEQFF
TGTGCCAGCAGCGGGGACACCGAGCAGTTCTTC
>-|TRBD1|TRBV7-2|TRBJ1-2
CASSPRTGDHGYTF
TGTGCCAGCAGCCCCAGAACAGGGGACCATGGCTACACCTTC
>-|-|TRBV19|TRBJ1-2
CASSIAGGDYTF
TGTGCCAGTAGTATAGCCGGGGGAGACTACACCTTC
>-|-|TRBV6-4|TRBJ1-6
CASSDLPGNSPLHF
TGTGCCAGCAGTGACCTCCCAGGGAATTCACCCCTCCACTTT